These 23 T cell receptor beta chains came from one sample sequenced in a study of monozygotic twins with inflammatory bowel disease. TCRdb re-called the 5' RACE reads; every CDR3 protein appears as one record, without DNA. The sample totals about 210,000 distinct CDR3 sequences; its top ten clones hold roughly 7.1%. Material: blood. Every receptor here comes from a human donor with ulcerative colitis or Crohn's disease, or a healthy co-twin of an affected twin (not recorded which).

The rearrangement uses TRBV28 and TRBJ2-2; TCRdb's D call, TRBD2, is unchecked because there is no DNA. Germline CDR1 MDHEN, CDR2 SYDVKM. The CDR3 is 15 amino acids. CDR3 sequence reads: CASSPGGGRTGELFF.

This rearrangement joins TRBV19 to TRBJ1-5; TCRdb returns TRBD1, unconfirmable since there is no DNA. The CDR3 is made up of 13 amino acids. In germline, CDR1 is LNHDA, CDR2 SQIVND (reference sequence). Here the CDR3 reads CASSVRGYQPQHF.

The chain is built from TRBV19 and TRBJ2-3; TCRdb selects TRBD2, and the lack of DNA leaves this call unchecked. The CDR3 is 14 residues long. Germline CDR1 LNHDA, CDR2 SQIVND (reference sequence). The CDR3: CASSKSGYTDTQYF.

The V call is TRBV10-3, the J call TRBJ2-6; TCRdb reports TRBD1, a call that lacks DNA to check it against. The germline V gene encodes CDR1 ENHRY and CDR2 SYGVKD. CDR3 length: 16 amino acids. The CDR3 protein is CAISGDSVSGANVLTF.

The rearrangement uses TRBV29-1 and TRBJ1-5; TCRdb reports TRBD1, a call that lacks DNA to check it against. The CDR3 contains 16 residues. Germline CDR1 SQVTM, CDR2 ANQGSEA. CDR3: CRNPGTGQNSNQPQHF.

This chain connects TRBV29-1 to TRBJ2-5; TCRdb proposes TRBD1, but this gene call is untestable without DNA. Germline loops: CDR1 SQVTM, CDR2 ANQGSEA. The CDR3 is made up of 16 amino acids. CDR3 protein: CSVDGGEGGLQETQYF.

This chain uses TRBV7-2 with TRBJ2-5. The CDR3 spans 13 residues. Germline V gives CDR1 SGHTA, CDR2 FQGNSA. CDR3 in amino acids: CASSSDGQETKYF.

The chain employs TRBV21-1 and TRBJ1-2; TCRdb outputs TRBD1, but without DNA this stays unchecked. TRBV21-1 is an annotated pseudogene. This CDR3 has 13 amino acids. The CDR3 spells CASSPDRAYGYTF.

The V call is TRBV7-9, the J call TRBJ2-2. Germline CDR1 reads SEHNR; CDR2 reads FQNEAQ (reference sequence). The CDR3 contains 14 residues. The CDR3 sequence: CASSLAGSTGELFF.

The chain couples TRBV6-6 to TRBJ1-5; checking the TCRdb D call of TRBD1 is not possible without DNA. The CDR3 consists of 14 residues. From germline, CDR1 is MNHNY and CDR2 SVGAGI (reference sequence). The CDR3 here is CASSYDGMNQPQHF.

V gene TRBV7-9 combines with J gene TRBJ1-2. The CDR3 runs to 13 residues. Germline V lookup: CDR1 SEHNR, CDR2 FQNEAQ (reference sequence). The CDR3 loop is CASSPGPFYGYTF.

The chain recombines TRBV18 with TRBJ2-2. CDR3 length: 18 amino acids. Per germline, CDR1 KGHSH and CDR2 LQKENI. CDR3: CASSPPFGAGANTGELFF.

The gene calls are TRBV27 and TRBJ2-6; with no DNA, the TCRdb D assignment of TRBD2 cannot be verified. CDR3 size: 17 residues. Germline loops: CDR1 MNHEY, CDR2 SMNVEV (reference sequence). CDR3 sequence: CASSREGTISGANVLAF. Full variable domain (rest looked up from reference TRBV27 and TRBJ2-6): EAQVTQNPRYLITVTGKKLTVTCSQNMNHEYMSWYRQDPGLGLRQIYYSMNVEVTDKGDVPEGYKVSRKEKRNFPLILESPSPNQTSLYFCASSREGTISGANVLAFGAGSRLTVL.

V gene TRBV6-1 combines with J gene TRBJ2-2; the D call of TRBD2 rests on TCRdb alone, since no DNA is present to check it. The CDR3 contains 16 residues. From germline, CDR1 is MNHNS and CDR2 SASEGT. The CDR3: CASSEGLAGVTGELFF.

This sequence joins TRBV27 and TRBJ2-1; as DNA is missing, the TRBD2 call by TCRdb cannot be tested. The CDR3 length is 15 residues. Germline CDR1 reads MNHEY; CDR2 reads SMNVEV (reference sequence). Here the CDR3 reads CASSTGTSGRSDTHF.

This rearrangement joins TRBV5-1 to TRBJ2-2; TCRdb's D call of TRBD2 is untestable without DNA. This CDR3 region has 15 residues. Germline loops: CDR1 SGHRS, CDR2 YFSETQ. The CDR3 sequence: CASSFGTGLPGELFF.

The CDR3 region is CASSPHATPYEQYF. The V and J genes are TRBV7-2 and TRBJ2-7. The CDR3 covers 14 residues. Germline V gene lookup returns CDR1 SGHTA and CDR2 FQGNSA.

CDR3 residues: CASSQALREESDTQYF. This chain joins TRBV4-3 and TRBJ2-3; TCRdb outputs TRBD2, but without DNA this stays unchecked. Germline CDR1 is LGHNA and CDR2 is YSLEER. This CDR3 comprises 16 residues.

The chain has TRBV24-1 and TRBJ2-5; TCRdb's D call, TRBD1, is unchecked because there is no DNA. In germline, CDR1 is KGHDR, CDR2 SFDVKD. The CDR3 is made up of 13 amino acids. The CDR3 is CATSDRGTGKWYF.

The chain recombines TRBV12-3 or TRBV12-4 with TRBJ2-1; with no DNA, the TCRdb D assignment of TRBD1 cannot be verified. The CDR3 is made up of 15 amino acids. Here the CDR3 reads CASSTGQGDRTEQFF.

J is TRBJ1-4 and V is TRBV5-1. Germline values: CDR1 SGHRS, CDR2 YFSETQ. The CDR3 contains 14 residues. This CDR3 is CASSLTTTNEKLFF. Variable domain in full (rest from reference TRBV5-1 and TRBJ1-4): KAGVTQTPRYLIKTRGQQVTLSCSPISGHRSVSWYQQTPGQGLQFLFEYFSETQRNKGNFPGRFSGRQFSNSRSEMNVSTLELGDSALYLCASSLTTTNEKLFFGSGTQLSVL.

V gene TRBV20-1 combines with J gene TRBJ2-1; TCRdb picks TRBD2, but there is no DNA to check that call. Germline CDR1 and CDR2: DFQATT and SNEGSKA (reference sequence). CDR3 size: 16 residues. CDR3 sequence: CSARDTSGRALDEQFF.

The CDR3: CASSLNPGTGGSEQYF. J is TRBJ2-7 and V is TRBV3-1; TCRdb selects TRBD1, and the lack of DNA leaves this call unchecked. The CDR3 runs to 16 residues. Germline assignment: CDR1 LGHDT and CDR2 YNNKEL (reference sequence).